This entry lists 12 T cell receptor beta chains sequenced from one sample in a study of post-analysis software for immune sequencing data (dated by TCRdb to between 2014 and 2016). Overall results and qualifications from the work: Significantly higher frequencies in patients than in controls were found for roughly 5 TRBV segments, including TRBV5-6, TRBV5-1 and TRBV20-1.

The protocol used for the library was PCR. For sequencing, an Illumina HiSeq 2500 was employed. Unique molecular identifiers were incorporated into TCR beta cDNA libraries to reduce PCR and sequencing biases. The public reads were reprocessed in TCRdb via fastp at Q25 and MiXCR, keeping in-frame beta chains. Each CDR3 protein appears once, grouped with its most common genes and DNA. Counted in this sample were roughly 730,000 distinct CDR3 sequences; 30% of them appeared once. The biggest ten clones account for approximately 0.55% of the sample. For these TCRs, the target antigens are not known. Source material: blood. The receptors originated from a girl aged 5 to 17 with multiple sclerosis.

The chain joins TRBV6-2 or TRBV6-3 to TRBJ2-1, with a tentative D call TRBD2 (5 bases). V shed 3 bases and J shed 6 bases, with 18 bases lying between them. The V gene's germline CDR1 is MNHEY and CDR2 SVGEGT. The CDR3 loop spans 16 amino acids. CDR3 in amino acids: CASSYRFRRASNEQFF. CDR3 bases: TGTGCCAGCAGTTATAGGTTTCGGCGGGCCTCCAATGAGCAGTTCTTC.

The V and J genes are TRBV18 and TRBJ2-1; the match to TRBD2 covers 7 bases. Trimming took 6 bases from V and 8 from J; bases not matched to a gene: 16. Germline-derived CDR1 and CDR2 are KGHSH and LQKENI. The CDR3 covers 16 residues. The CDR3 coding sequence is TGTGCCAGCTCCCGACAGCCCCAGCGGGATGGCTATGAGCAGTTCTTC. Amino acids: CASSRQPQRDGYEQFF.

The chain has TRBV6-5 and TRBJ1-2; no definite D call. The V gene lost 6 bases and the J gene lost 0 bases, with 14 bases spanning the gap. Germline CDR1 MNHEY, CDR2 SVGAGI. This CDR3 is 15 amino acids long. The DNA of the CDR3 is TGTGCCAGCAGATTCGGGCCAATAGCTAACTATGGCTACACCTTC. This encodes CASRFGPIANYGYTF.

Only a few counts were recorded for this clonotype. V and J are TRBV6-5 and TRBJ2-1, with 13 bases that match TRBD2. CDR3 length equals 15 residues. Germline lookup yields CDR1 MNHEY and CDR2 SVGAGI. J gave up 9 bases and V 5 bases, and 7 bases lay outside the gene matches. Here the CDR3 DNA reads TGTGCCAGCAGTGGAGGACTAGCGGGAGTGCGTGAGCAGTTCTTC. Protein sequence: CASSGGLAGVREQFF.

This clonotype was counted only a few times. The V call is TRBV7-2, the J call TRBJ2-1; unclear D gene. V lost 0 bases to trimming and J lost 9 bases, with 12 bases between them. Germline CDR1 SGHTA, CDR2 FQGNSA. This CDR3 has 14 amino acids. The CDR3 DNA follows: TGTGCCAGCAGCTTAGCGGCCGGGCCAATTGAGCAGTTCTTC. Amino acid sequence: CASSLAAGPIEQFF.

The chain is built from TRBV9 and TRBJ2-1; possibly TRBD2 for D (6 bases). Trimming removed 0 bases from V and 4 bases from J, with 11 bases in between. The CDR3 runs to 15 residues. The germline V gene has CDR1 SGDLS and CDR2 YYNGEE. In DNA, the CDR3 is TGTGCCAGCAGCGTAGATAGCGGAAGATACAATGAGCAGTTCTTC. It codes for CASSVDSGRYNEQFF.

The V gene is TRBV7-2, the J gene TRBJ1-5, with D unresolved. Germline V lookup: CDR1 SGHTA, CDR2 FQGNSA. V was clipped by 1 base and J by 9 bases, with 13 bases between them. The CDR3 is made up of 14 amino acids. The chain's CDR3 is CASSLGPEGAPQHF. The CDR3 DNA sequence: TGTGCCAGCAGCTTAGGTCCCGAAGGCGCGCCCCAGCATTTT.

This clonotype showed up many times. The chain combines TRBV7-2 with TRBJ2-7; a weak D match, TRBD2 (6 bases). V lost 2 bases and J 1 base, leaving 9 bases between the germline ends. The CDR3 loop spans 14 amino acids. Germline V gives CDR1 SGHTA, CDR2 FQGNSA. As DNA, the CDR3 is TGTGCCAGCAGCTTACTCAGCGGGTCCTACGAGCAGTACTTC. Protein: CASSLLSGSYEQYF.

This clonotype has just a few counts. The chain uses TRBV7-9 and TRBJ1-2, with unresolved D. The CDR3 is made up of 16 amino acids. Trimming pared 3 bases from V and 1 base from J, leaving 15 bases between. CDR1 is SEHNR, CDR2 FQNEAQ, per germline (reference sequence). The CDR3, as DNA: TGTGCCAGCAGCTTCACTATCCCTGACGGTAACTATGGCTACACCTTC. Protein product: CASSFTIPDGNYGYTF.

In its sample, this clonotype was seen a few times. The J gene is TRBJ2-7, the V gene TRBV18; 7 bases fit TRBD1. The germline gives CDR1 KGHSH, CDR2 LQKENI. The CDR3 is made up of 16 amino acids. J was trimmed by 1 base and V by 4 bases; bases with no gene match: 10. CDR3 nucleotides: TGTGCCAGCTCACTCCAAACAGGGGTGGCTTCCTACGAGCAGTACTTC. It specifies CASSLQTGVASYEQYF.

The gene calls are TRBV6-5 and TRBJ1-6; possible D gene TRBD1, 5 bases. The CDR3 totals 19 residues. Germline V gene lookup returns CDR1 MNHEY and CDR2 SVGAGI. V lost 0 bases and J 0 bases, leaving 15 bases between the germline ends. This CDR3 is CASSYSTAGTSSYNSPLHF. The CDR3 DNA is TGTGCCAGCAGTTACTCGACGGCAGGGACGAGCTCCTATAATTCACCCCTCCACTTT.

A single count supports this clonotype. The chain links TRBV20-1 to TRBJ1-5; no definite D call. Trimming shortened V by 1 base and J by 0 bases, and 10 bases separated the two germline ends. The CDR3 extends over 15 amino acids. CDR1 is DFQATT and CDR2 is SNEGSKA in the germline V gene (reference sequence). The CDR3 reads CSARGHIRSNQPQHF. The CDR3 DNA follows: TGCAGTGCTAGAGGCCATATCCGTAGCAATCAGCCCCAGCATTTT.